This T cell receptor beta chain emerged from a study of identical twins. The study, taken as a whole, reports: Excess low generation probability was seen in twin-shared out-of-frame alpha sequences. Zero-insertion findings could be partly confounded by invariant cells (MAIT and iNKT cells). A cross-sectional statistical analysis, not follow-up of the same donors, supported the conclusions.

This clonotype showed up just once. Its specificity is unknown. TCRdb itself ran the 5' RACE reads through MiXCR, one entry per CDR3 protein. The table has about 530,000 distinct CDR3 sequences, approximately 20% seen once. The CDR3 covers 13 residues. J lost 4 bases, V lost 9 bases, and 6 bases had no gene match. CDR1 is ENHRY, CDR2 SYGVKD, per germline. A further study also used this sample, focusing on yellow fever vaccine responses in identical twins. Per that paper: Reportedly, the response of twins' T cells to the vaccine seemed partly convergent, partly personalized.

The specimen sequenced was CD4+ T cells sorted from blood. The clonotype comes from a woman younger than 35 in good health. The V gene is TRBV10-3, the J gene TRBJ2-7; TRBD1 aligns across 10 bases. The CDR3 DNA reads TGTGCCATTAGCTTGGACAGGGGGTACGAGCAGTACGTC. Translating it yields CAISLDRGYEQYV.